The rows below give T cell receptor beta chains drawn from one sample of a study of CD8+ T cells in alopecia areata. Produced via immunoSEQ multiplex PCR; TCRdb's table is partial and in-frame only. The sample has 90,000 to 100,000 clones, around 55% seen once. This material consisted of CD8+ T cells sorted from blood, taken at week 4, from a patient treated with tofacitinib. The origin of the receptors is a human donor with alopecia areata. Each CDR3 is given with its conserved first and last residue. The D gene is left open where the match is weak. A row's size may be missing; if present it is once, few, many or a size class.

TRBJ2-7 | TRBD2 | few | TRBV4-3 | CASSQVLAENSYEQYF | TGCGCCAGCAGCCAAGTGCTAGCGGAAAACTCCTACGAGCAGTACTTC
TRBJ1-1 | NA | NA | TRBV29-1 | CSVELANTEAFF | TGCAGCGTTGAATTGGCGAACACTGAAGCTTTCTTT
TRBJ2-7 | TRBD2 | NA | TRBV5-4 | CASSFPGGQVEQYF | TGTGCCAGCAGCTTCCCGGGGGGGCAGGTCGAGCAGTACTTC
TRBJ2-2 | TRBD2 | NA | TRBV2 | CASSEGSGTRVGELFF | TGTGCCAGCAGTGAGGGGAGCGGGACTCGCGTTGGGGAGCTGTTTTTT
TRBJ2-5 | NA | NA | TRBV7-8 | CASLRRNAQYF | TGTGCCAGCCTGCGTCGAAATGCCCAGTACTTC
TRBJ2-2 | NA | NA | TRBV27 | CASSFAGELFF | TGTGCCAGCAGTTTTGCCGGGGAGCTGTTTTTT
TRBJ1-1 | TRBD1 | NA | TRBV9 | CASSFGGQGNTEAFF | TGTGCCAGCAGCTTTGGAGGACAGGGGAACACTGAAGCTTTCTTT
TRBJ1-2 | NA | NA | TRBV19 | CATLSSGYTF | TGTGCCACCCTTTCAAGTGGCTACACCTTC
TRBJ2-7 | NA | few | TRBV9 | CASSVGASVSSYEQYF | TGTGCCAGCAGCGTAGGGGCTAGCGTTAGCTCCTACGAGCAGTACTTC
TRBJ2-5 | NA | NA | TRBV10-3 | CAISEMGPGQETQYF | TGTGCCATCAGTGAGATGGGACCGGGACAAGAGACCCAGTACTTC
TRBJ2-5 | TRBD1 | NA | TRBV25-1 | CASSPGQGGETQYF | TGTGCCAGCAGTCCCGGACAGGGGGGAGAGACCCAGTACTTC
TRBJ1-2 | TRBD1 | few | TRBV29-1 | CSVEDSQGDNYGYTF | TGCAGCGTTGAAGATTCACAGGGGGACAACTATGGCTACACCTTC
TRBJ2-4 | NA | few | TRBV6-4 | CASSEGTAGNIQYF | TGTGCCAGCAGTGAGGGGACCGCGGGGAACATTCAGTACTTC
TRBJ1-2 | NA | NA | TRBV7-6 | CASSLDTQAYGYTF | TGTGCCAGCAGCTTAGATACTCAGGCATATGGCTACACCTTC
TRBJ2-1 | NA | NA | TRBV29-1 | CSVLDNEQFF | TGCAGCGTTCTAGACAATGAGCAGTTCTTC
TRBJ2-7 | TRBD1 | NA | TRBV5-4 | CASSDEQGWIYEQYF | TGTGCCAGCAGCGACGAACAGGGGTGGATTTACGAGCAGTACTTC
TRBJ1-2 | NA | few | TRBV4-1 | CASSQDWPDYGYTF | TGCGCCAGCAGCCAAGATTGGCCCGACTATGGCTACACCTTC
TRBJ2-7 | TRBD2 | few | TRBV5-1 | CASSWAGGPGYEQYF | TGCGCCAGCAGTTGGGCGGGGGGGCCCGGTTACGAGCAGTACTTC
TRBJ2-7 | TRBD2 | NA | TRBV5-1 | CASSLWWGTSEDEQYF | TGCGCCAGCAGCTTGTGGTGGGGGACTAGCGAAGACGAGCAGTACTTC
TRBJ2-7 | NA | once | TRBV6-5 | CASSIQGSYEQYF | TGTGCCAGCAGTATACAGGGTTCCTACGAGCAGTACTTC
TRBJ2-3 | NA | NA | TRBV27 | CASRIRGTGATDTQYF | TGTGCCAGCAGGATCCGTGGGACGGGCGCGACAGATACGCAGTATTTT
TRBJ2-1 | NA | NA | TRBV15 | CATSRSRGLYNEQFF | TGTGCCACCAGCAGATCGCGGGGGCTTTACAATGAGCAGTTCTTC
TRBJ2-5 | TRBD1 | NA | TRBV2 | CASRQGRMETQYF | TGTGCCAGCAGACAGGGGCGGATGGAGACCCAGTACTTC
TRBJ2-7 | NA | NA | TRBV7-3 | CASSPWGAVSSYEQYF | TGTGCCAGCAGCCCTTGGGGAGCGGTGAGCTCCTACGAGCAGTACTTC
TRBJ2-7 | NA | NA | TRBV9 | CASSKGQTYEQYF | TGTGCCAGCAGCAAAGGACAGACCTACGAGCAGTACTTC
TRBJ1-2 | NA | once | TRBV5-1 | CASSLQGALAYGYTF | TGCGCCAGCAGCTTGCAGGGTGCGCTGGCCTATGGCTACACCTTC
TRBJ2-5 | NA | few | TRBV6-5 | CASSYSGVGETQYF | TGTGCCAGCAGTTATTCTGGAGTCGGAGAGACCCAGTACTTC
TRBJ1-1 | NA | NA | TRBV5-1 | CASSLRGADTEAFF | TGCGCCAGCAGCTTGCGGGGGGCTGACACTGAAGCTTTCTTT
TRBJ2-1 | NA | NA | TRBV29-1 | CSAGGRDHYNEQFF | TGCAGCGCCGGGGGGCGGGACCACTACAATGAGCAGTTCTTC
TRBJ2-1 | TRBD2 | few | TRBV19 | CASRPSGINEQFF | TGTGCCAGTAGACCTAGCGGGATAAATGAGCAGTTCTTC
TRBJ2-1 | NA | once | TRBV7-2 | CASSPWVIDEPNEQFF | TGTGCCAGCAGCCCTTGGGTAATCGACGAGCCTAATGAGCAGTTCTTC
TRBJ1-5 | NA | NA | TRBV5-6 | CASSWEGSNQPQHF | TGTGCCAGCAGCTGGGAGGGCAGCAATCAGCCCCAGCATTTT